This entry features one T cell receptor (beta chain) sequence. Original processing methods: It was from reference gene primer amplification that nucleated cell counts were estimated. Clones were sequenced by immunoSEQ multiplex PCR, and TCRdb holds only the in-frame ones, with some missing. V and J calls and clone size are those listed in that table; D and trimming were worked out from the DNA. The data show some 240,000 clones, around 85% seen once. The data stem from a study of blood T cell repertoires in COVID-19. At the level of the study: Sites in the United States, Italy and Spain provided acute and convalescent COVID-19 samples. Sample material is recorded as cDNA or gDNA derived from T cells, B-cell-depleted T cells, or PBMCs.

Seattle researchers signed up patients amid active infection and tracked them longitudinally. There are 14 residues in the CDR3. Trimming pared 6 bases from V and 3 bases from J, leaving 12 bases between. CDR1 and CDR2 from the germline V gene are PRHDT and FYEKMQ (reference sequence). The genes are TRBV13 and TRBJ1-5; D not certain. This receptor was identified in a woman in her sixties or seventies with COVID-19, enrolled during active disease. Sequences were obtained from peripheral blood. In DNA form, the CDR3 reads TGTGCCAGCAGTTTATACCGACTCAATCAGCCCCAGCATTTT. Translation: CASSLYRLNQPQHF.